The T cell receptor beta chain described here comes from a study of blood T cells in healthy people across ages. A J-beta primer mix and a sample-barcoded 5' primer were used in a second PCR of roughly 6 to 11 cycles. A template-switch adaptor containing 12 random nucleotides labeled each cDNA molecule. There were at least 2.5 million CDR3-containing paired-end reads obtained from each sample. TCRdb re-derived calls from the 5' RACE reads in MiXCR, one entry per CDR3 protein. This sample yields about 1.8 million distinct CDR3 sequences, of which 49% are seen a single time; about 2.1% belongs to the top ten. This CDR3 comprises 14 residues. The germline V gene encodes CDR1 SEHNR and CDR2 FQNEAQ (reference sequence). Trimming left V 1 base short and J 6 bases short, with 12 bases between.

The sequenced sample was blood. The clonotype was recovered from a middle-aged woman in good health. The chain combines TRBV7-9 with TRBJ1-1; no reliable D call. Here the CDR3 reads CASSLVPPGSEAFF. In nucleotides, the CDR3 is TGTGCCAGCAGCTTAGTCCCCCCGGGGTCTGAAGCTTTCTTT. Full variable domain (missing parts from reference TRBV7-9 and TRBJ1-1): DTGVSQNPRHKITKRGQNVTFRCDPISEHNRLYWYRQTLGQGPEFLTYFQNEAQLEKSRLLSDRFSAERPKGSFSTLEIQRTEQGDSAMYLCASSLVPPGSEAFFGQGTRLTVV.